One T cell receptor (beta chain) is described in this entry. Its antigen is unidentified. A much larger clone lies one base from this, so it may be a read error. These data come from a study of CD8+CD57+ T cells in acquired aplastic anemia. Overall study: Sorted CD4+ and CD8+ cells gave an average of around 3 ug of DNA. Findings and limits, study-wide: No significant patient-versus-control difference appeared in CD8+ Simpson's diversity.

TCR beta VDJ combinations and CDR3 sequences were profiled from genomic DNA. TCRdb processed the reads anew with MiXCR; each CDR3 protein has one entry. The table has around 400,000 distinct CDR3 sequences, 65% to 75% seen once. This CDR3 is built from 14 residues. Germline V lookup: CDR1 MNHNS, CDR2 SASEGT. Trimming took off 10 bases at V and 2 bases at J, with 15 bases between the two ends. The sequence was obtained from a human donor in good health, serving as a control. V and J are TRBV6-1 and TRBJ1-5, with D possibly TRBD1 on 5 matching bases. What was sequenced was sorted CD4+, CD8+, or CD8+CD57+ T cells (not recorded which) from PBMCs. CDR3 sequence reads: CANTRGAGNQPQHF. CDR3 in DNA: TGTGCCAACACCCGGGGCGCAGGCAATCAGCCCCAGCATTTT.